This T cell receptor (beta chain) stems from a study of blood T cell repertoires in COVID-19. Study details: The origin of the acute and convalescent COVID-19 samples was the United States, Italy and Spain.

CDR3 size: 13 residues. Looked up from germline, CDR1 is SGHTA and CDR2 is FQGNSA. Losses at the gene ends were 5 bases for V and 4 bases for J; bases not matched to a gene: 3. Authors' processing steps: Amplified reference gene primers provided the basis for estimating nucleated cell counts. Measured with immunoSEQ multiplex PCR; TCRdb has only the in-frame clones, and not every one. The V and J calls and the clone size are those of that table, but D and trimming were determined from the DNA. Here the sample spans roughly 340,000 clones, roughly 90% being singletons. Specimen: peripheral blood. The sequence was obtained from a woman between 70 and 85 years old with COVID-19, enrolled during active disease. The rearrangement joins TRBV7-2 to TRBJ2-5; TRBD1 aligns across 8 bases. CDR3 protein: CASSGQGGETQYF. Written as DNA, the CDR3 is TGTGCCAGCAGCGGACAGGGCGGAGAGACCCAGTACTTC.